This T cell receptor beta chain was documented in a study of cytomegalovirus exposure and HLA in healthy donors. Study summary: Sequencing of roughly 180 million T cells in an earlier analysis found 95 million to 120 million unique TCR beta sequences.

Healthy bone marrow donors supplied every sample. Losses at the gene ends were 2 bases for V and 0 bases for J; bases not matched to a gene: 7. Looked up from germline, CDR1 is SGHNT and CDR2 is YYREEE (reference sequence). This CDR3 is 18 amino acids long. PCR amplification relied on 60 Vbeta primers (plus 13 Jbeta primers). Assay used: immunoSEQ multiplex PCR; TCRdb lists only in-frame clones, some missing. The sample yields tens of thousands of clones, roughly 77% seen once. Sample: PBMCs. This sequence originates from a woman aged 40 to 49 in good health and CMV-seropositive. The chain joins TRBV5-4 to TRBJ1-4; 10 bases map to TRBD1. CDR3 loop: CASSFHRDRGTTNEKLFF. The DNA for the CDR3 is TGTGCCAGCAGCTTTCACAGGGACAGGGGTACAACTAATGAAAAACTGTTTTTT.